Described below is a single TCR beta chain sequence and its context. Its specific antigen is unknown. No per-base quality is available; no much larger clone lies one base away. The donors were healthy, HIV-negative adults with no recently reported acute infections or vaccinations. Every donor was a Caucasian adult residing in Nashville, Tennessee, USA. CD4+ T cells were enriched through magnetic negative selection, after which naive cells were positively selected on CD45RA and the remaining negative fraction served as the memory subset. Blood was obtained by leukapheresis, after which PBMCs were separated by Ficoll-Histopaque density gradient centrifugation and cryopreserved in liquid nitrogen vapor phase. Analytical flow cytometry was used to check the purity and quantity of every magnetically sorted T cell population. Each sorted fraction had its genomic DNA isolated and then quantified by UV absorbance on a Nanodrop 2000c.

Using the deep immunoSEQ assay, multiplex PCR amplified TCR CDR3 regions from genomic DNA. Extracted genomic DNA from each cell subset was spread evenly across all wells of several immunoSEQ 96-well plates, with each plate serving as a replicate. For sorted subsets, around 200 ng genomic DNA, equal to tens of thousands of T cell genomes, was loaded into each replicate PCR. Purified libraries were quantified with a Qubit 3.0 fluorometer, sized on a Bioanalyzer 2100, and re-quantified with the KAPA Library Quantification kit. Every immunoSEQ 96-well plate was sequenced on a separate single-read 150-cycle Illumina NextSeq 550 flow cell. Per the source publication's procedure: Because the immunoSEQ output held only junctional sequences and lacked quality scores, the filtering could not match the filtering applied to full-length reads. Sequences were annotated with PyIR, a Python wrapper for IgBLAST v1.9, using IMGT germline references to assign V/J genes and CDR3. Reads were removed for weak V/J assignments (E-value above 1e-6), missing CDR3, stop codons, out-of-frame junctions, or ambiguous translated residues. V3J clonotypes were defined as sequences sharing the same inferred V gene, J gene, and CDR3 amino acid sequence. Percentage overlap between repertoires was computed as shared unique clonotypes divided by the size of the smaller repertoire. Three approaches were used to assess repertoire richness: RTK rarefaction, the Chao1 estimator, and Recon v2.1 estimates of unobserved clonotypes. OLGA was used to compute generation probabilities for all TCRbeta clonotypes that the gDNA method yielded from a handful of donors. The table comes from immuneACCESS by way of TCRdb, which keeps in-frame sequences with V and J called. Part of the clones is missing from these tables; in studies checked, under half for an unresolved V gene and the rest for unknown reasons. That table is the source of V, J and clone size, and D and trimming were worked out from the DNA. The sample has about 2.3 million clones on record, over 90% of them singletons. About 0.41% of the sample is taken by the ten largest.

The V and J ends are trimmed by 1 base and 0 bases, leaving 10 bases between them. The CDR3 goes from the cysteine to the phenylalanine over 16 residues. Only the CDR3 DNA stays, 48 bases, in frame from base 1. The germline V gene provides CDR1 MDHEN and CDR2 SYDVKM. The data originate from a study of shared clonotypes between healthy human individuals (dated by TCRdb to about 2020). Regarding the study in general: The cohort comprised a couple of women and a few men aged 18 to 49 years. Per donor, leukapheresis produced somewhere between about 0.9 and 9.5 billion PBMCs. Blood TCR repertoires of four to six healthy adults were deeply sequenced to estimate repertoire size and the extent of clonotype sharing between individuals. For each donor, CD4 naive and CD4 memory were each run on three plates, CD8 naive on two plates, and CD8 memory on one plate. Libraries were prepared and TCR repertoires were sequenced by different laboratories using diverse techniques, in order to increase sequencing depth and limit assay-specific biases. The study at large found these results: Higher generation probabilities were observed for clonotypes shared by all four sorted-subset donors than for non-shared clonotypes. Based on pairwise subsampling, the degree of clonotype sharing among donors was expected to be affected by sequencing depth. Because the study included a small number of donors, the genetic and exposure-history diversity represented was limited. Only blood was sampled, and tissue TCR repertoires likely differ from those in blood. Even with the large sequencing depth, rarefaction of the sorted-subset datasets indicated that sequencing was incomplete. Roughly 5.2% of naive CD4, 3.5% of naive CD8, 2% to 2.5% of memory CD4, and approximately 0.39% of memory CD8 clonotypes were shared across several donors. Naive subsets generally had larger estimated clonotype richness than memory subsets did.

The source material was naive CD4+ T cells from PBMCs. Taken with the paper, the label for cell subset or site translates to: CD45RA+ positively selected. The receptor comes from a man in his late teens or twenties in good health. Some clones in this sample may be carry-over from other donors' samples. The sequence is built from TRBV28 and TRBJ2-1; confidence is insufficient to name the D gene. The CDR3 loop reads CASSLLRLNSYNEQFF. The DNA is TGTGCCAGCAGTTTATTACGCCTGAACTCCTACAATGAGCAGTTCTTC.